This TCR beta chain was found in a study of T cells in localized non-small cell lung cancer. This table comes from immunoSEQ multiplex PCR, and its TCRdb copy is limited to in-frame clones, with some not included. Among roughly 35,000 clones listed, around 88% were seen once. Worth noting for this clone: Its antigen is unknown.

CDR3 size: 15 residues. Germline V gene data show CDR1 as MNHNS and CDR2 as SASEGT. Unmatched junction bases numbered 9, after V lost 4 bases and J lost 6 bases. The study, taken as a whole, reports: Heterogeneity remains possible because sequencing was limited to only one tumor region. Among the tissues sampled, uninvolved adjacent lung had the highest T cell clonality, above tumor. Adjacent lung tissue had a median 57 of the top 100 clones found in the tumor.

The chain uses TRBV6-1 and TRBJ1-5, with 7 bases that match TRBD1. Sequences were derived from peripheral blood, sampled before any cancer treatment. The sequence derives from a woman aged 35 to 70 with stage I lung adenocarcinoma. Here the CDR3 DNA reads TGTGCCAGCAGTGGATCACAGGGGAGGAGTCAGCCCCAGCATTTT. As protein: CASSGSQGRSQPQHF.